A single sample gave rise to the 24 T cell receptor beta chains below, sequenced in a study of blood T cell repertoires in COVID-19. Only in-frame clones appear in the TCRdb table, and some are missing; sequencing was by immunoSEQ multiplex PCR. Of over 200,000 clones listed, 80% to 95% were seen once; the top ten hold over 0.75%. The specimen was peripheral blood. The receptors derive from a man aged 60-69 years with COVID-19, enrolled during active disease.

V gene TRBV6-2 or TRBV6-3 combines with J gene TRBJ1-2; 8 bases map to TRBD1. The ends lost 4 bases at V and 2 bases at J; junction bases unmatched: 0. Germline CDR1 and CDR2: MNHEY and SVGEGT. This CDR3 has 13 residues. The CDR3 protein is CASSWDRNYGYTF. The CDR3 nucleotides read TGTGCCAGCAGTTGGGACAGGAACTATGGCTACACCTTC.

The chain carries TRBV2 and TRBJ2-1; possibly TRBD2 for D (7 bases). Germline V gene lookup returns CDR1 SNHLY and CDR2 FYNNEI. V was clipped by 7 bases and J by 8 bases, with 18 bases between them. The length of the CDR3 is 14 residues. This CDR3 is CASTRGRESDEQFF. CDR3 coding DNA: TGTGCCAGCACCCGGGGGCGGGAGAGCGATGAGCAGTTCTTC.

The CDR3 loop reads CASQTAGINQPQHF. DNA for the CDR3: TGTGCCAGCCAAACGGCAGGGATCAATCAGCCCCAGCATTTT. V gene TRBV5-8 combines with J gene TRBJ1-5; weak D call: TRBD1 (5 bases). Trimming stripped 7 bases from V and 3 bases from J, with 14 bases between. Germline CDR1 reads SGHTS; CDR2 reads YDEGEE. The CDR3 loop spans 14 amino acids.

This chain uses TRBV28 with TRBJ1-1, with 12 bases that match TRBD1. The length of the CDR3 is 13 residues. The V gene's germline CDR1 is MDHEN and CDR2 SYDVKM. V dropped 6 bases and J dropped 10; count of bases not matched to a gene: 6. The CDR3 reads CASSLGQGARAFF. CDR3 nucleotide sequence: TGTGCCAGCAGCCTGGGACAGGGGGCTAGAGCTTTCTTT.

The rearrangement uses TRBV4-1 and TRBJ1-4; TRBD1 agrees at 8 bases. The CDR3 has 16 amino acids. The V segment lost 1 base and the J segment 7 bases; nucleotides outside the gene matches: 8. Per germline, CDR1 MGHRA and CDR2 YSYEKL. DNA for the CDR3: TGCGCCAGCAGCCAAGGTCAGGGGGCGTGGGGTGAAAAACTGTTTTTT. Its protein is CASSQGQGAWGEKLFF.

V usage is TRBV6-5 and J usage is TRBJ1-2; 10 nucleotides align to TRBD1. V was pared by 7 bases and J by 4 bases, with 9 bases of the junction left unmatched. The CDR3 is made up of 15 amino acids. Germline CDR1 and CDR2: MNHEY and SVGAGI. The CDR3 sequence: CASMRATGGAYGYTF. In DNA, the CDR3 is TGTGCCAGCATGAGGGCGACAGGGGGCGCCTATGGCTACACCTTC.

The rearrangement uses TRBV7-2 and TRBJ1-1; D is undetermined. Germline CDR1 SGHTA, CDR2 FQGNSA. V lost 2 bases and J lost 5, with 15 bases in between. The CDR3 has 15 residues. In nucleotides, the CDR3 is TGTGCCAGCAGCTTATCGGGCCCCGGAGGGACTGAAGCTTTCTTT. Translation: CASSLSGPGGTEAFF.

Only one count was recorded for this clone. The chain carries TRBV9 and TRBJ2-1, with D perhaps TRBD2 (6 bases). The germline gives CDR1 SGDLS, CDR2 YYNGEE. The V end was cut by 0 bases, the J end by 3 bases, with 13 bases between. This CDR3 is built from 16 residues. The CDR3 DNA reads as TGTGCCAGCAGCGTAGCGGAGGGGATCCTCTACAATGAGCAGTTCTTC. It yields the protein CASSVAEGILYNEQFF.

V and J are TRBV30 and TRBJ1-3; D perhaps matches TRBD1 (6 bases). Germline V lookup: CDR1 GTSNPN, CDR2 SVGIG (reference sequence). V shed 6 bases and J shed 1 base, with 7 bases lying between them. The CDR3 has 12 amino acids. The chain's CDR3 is CACRGSGNTIYF. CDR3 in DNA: TGTGCCTGCAGGGGATCTGGAAACACCATATATTTT. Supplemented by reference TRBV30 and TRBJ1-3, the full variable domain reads SQTIHQWPATLVQPVGSPLSLECTVEGTSNPNLYWYRQAAGRGLQLLFYSVGIGQISSEVPQNLSASRPQDRQFILSSKKLLLSDSGFYLCACRGSGNTIYFGEGSWLTVV.

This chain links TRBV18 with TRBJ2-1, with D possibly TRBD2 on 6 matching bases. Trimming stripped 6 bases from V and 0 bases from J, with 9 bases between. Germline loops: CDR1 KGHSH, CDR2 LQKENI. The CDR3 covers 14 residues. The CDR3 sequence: CASSGGSSYNEQFF. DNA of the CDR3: TGTGCCAGCTCCGGGGGAAGCTCCTACAATGAGCAGTTCTTC.

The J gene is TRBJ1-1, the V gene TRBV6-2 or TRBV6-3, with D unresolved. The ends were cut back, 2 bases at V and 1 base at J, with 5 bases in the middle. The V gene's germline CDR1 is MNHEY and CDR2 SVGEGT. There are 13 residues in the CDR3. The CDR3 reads CASSYNRNTEAFF. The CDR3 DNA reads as TGTGCCAGCAGTTACAACAGGAACACTGAAGCTTTCTTT.

This chain's CDR3 is CATRDSGANVLTF. The DNA of the CDR3 is TGTGCCACAAGAGACTCTGGGGCCAACGTCCTGACTTTC. The chain recombines TRBV19 with TRBJ2-6; D unresolved. The CDR3 is made up of 13 amino acids. Germline V lookup: CDR1 LNHDA, CDR2 SQIVND (reference sequence). Trimming removed 10 bases from V and 0 bases from J, with 7 bases in between.

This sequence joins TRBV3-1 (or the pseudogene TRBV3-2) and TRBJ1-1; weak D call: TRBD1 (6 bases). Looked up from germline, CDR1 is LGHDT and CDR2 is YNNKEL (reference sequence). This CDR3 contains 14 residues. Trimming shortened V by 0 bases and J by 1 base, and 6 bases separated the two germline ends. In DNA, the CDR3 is TGTGCCAGCAGCCAAGAGACAGGGAACACTGAAGCTTTCTTT. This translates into CASSQETGNTEAFF.

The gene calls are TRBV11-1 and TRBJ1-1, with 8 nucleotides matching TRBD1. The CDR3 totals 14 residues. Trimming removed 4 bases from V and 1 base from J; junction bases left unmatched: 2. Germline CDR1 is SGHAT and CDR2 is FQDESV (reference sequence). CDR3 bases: TGTGCCAGCAGCTCGGGACAGGCGAACACTGAAGCTTTCTTT. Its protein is CASSSGQANTEAFF.

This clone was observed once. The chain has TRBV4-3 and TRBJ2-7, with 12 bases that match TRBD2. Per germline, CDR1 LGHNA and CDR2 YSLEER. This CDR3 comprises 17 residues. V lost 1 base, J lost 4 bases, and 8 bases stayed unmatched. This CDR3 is CASSQGHLAGGRYEQYF. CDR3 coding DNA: TGCGCCAGCAGCCAAGGACATCTAGCGGGAGGGCGGTACGAGCAGTACTTC.

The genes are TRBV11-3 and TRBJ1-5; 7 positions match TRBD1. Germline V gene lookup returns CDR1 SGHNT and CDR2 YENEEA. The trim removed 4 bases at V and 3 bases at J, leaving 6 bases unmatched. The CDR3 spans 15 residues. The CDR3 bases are TGTGCCAGCAGCTCAGACAGGGAACCCAATCAGCCCCAGCATTTT. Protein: CASSSDREPNQPQHF.

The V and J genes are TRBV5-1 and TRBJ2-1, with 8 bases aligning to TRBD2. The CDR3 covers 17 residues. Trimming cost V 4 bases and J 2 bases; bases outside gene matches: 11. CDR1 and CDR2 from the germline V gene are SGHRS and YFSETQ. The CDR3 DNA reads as TGCGCCAGCAGCCCCCAACCACGGGGGGGCACCTACAATGAGCAGTTCTTC. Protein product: CASSPQPRGGTYNEQFF.

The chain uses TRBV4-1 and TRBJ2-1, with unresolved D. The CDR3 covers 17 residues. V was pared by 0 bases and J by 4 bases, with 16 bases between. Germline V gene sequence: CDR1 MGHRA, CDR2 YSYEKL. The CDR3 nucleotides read TGCGCCAGCAGCCAAGACGATAGGAGTCTCGGGTACAATGAGCAGTTCTTC. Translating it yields CASSQDDRSLGYNEQFF.

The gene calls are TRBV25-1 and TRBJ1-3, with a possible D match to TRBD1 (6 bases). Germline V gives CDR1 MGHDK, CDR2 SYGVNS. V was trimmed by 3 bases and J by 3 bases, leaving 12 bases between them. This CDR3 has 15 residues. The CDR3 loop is CASSDTGMSGNTIYF. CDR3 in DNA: TGTGCCAGCAGTGACACAGGGATGAGTGGAAACACCATATATTTT.

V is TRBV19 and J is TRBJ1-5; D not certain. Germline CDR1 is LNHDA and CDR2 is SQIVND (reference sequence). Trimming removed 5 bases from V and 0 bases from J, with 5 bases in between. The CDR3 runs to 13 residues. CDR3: CASSGFSNQPQHF. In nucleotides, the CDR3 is TGTGCCAGTAGTGGCTTTAGCAATCAGCCCCAGCATTTT.

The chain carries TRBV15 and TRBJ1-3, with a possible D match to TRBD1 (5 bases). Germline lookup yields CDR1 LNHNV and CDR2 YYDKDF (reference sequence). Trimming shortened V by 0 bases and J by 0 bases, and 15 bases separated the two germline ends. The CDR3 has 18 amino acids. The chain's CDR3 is CATSRDLYRSPSGNTIYF. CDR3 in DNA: TGTGCCACCAGCAGAGATCTTTACAGGTCTCCCTCTGGAAACACCATATATTTT.

DNA of the CDR3: TGTGCCAGCTCACGATCAAGACTAGGAGTCTCCTACGAGCAGTACTTC. Its protein product is CASSRSRLGVSYEQYF. The rearrangement uses TRBV3-1 (or the pseudogene TRBV3-2) and TRBJ2-7, with a possible D match to TRBD2 (6 bases). Germline V lookup: CDR1 LGHDT, CDR2 YNNKEL (reference sequence). The length of the CDR3 is 16 residues. Trimming removed 8 bases at V and 0 bases at J, with 20 bases between.

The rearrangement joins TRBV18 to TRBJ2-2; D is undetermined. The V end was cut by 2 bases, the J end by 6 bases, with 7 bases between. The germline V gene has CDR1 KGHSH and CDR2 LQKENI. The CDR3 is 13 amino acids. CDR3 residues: CASSPSPSGELFF. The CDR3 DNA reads TGTGCCAGCTCACCATCCCCGTCCGGGGAGCTGTTTTTT.

The CDR3 nucleotides read TGTGCCAGCAGCCAATATAAGGCGGTGTCAACTAATGAAAAACTGTTTTTT. Amino acids: CASSQYKAVSTNEKLFF. The chain is built from TRBV3-1 (or the pseudogene TRBV3-2) and TRBJ1-4; D not certain. With 2 bases removed from V and 0 bases from J, the gap between germline ends came to 13 bases. Germline CDR1 LGHDT, CDR2 YNNKEL (reference sequence). The CDR3 is 17 amino acids.